A selection of T cell receptor beta chains follows, all from one sample in a study of control samples from healthy donors and cancer patients. Clones were sequenced by immunoSEQ multiplex PCR, and TCRdb holds only the in-frame ones, with some missing. The repertoire holds approximately 150,000 clones, 95% to 96% seen once, with 0.95% to 1.1% in the top ten. The sample comprised blood. All receptors derive from a woman in her twenties or thirties in good health. Each CDR3 is given with its conserved first and last residue. Each record gives: V gene, J gene, clone size, D gene, CDR3 DNA, CDR3 protein. The D gene is left open where the match is weak. Clone size is given for some rows only: seen once, a few or many times, or a class if the clone is expanded.

v_call: TRBV9
j_call: TRBJ2-7
clone_size: .
d_call: TRBD2
cdr3_nt: TGTGCCAGCAGCGTAGCCAGCGGGAGTCTCTACGAGCAGTACTTC
cdr3_aa: CASSVASGSLYEQYF

v_call: TRBV28
j_call: TRBJ2-7
clone_size: .
d_call: TRBD1
cdr3_nt: TGTGCCAGCAGTTCACCCTCGGACAGGGGCTCCTACGAGCAGTACTTC
cdr3_aa: CASSSPSDRGSYEQYF

v_call: TRBV6-1
j_call: TRBJ2-1
clone_size: .
d_call: .
cdr3_nt: TGTGCCAGCAGTGAATTTAGCGGCTCCTACAATGAGCAGTTCTTC
cdr3_aa: CASSEFSGSYNEQFF

v_call: TRBV28
j_call: TRBJ2-1
clone_size: once
d_call: .
cdr3_nt: TGTGCCAGCAGTTCAGGGGTACAACCCCACACAAATGAGCAGTTCTTC
cdr3_aa: CASSSGVQPHTNEQFF

v_call: TRBV20-1
j_call: TRBJ2-7
clone_size: .
d_call: TRBD2
cdr3_nt: TGCAGTGCTAGTCCCCTTTCGCTAGCGGACCTTTACGAGCAGTACTTC
cdr3_aa: CSASPLSLADLYEQYF

v_call: TRBV28
j_call: TRBJ1-5
clone_size: .
d_call: .
cdr3_nt: TGTGCCAGCAGTACCAGGGGAGGAGGCGGTCAGCCCCAGCATTTT
cdr3_aa: CASSTRGGGGQPQHF

v_call: TRBV10-1
j_call: TRBJ1-1
clone_size: .
d_call: .
cdr3_nt: TGCGCCAGCAGTGAGACTCACCTACTCGGGGCTGAAGCTTTCTTT
cdr3_aa: CASSETHLLGAEAFF

v_call: TRBV13
j_call: TRBJ2-7
clone_size: .
d_call: .
cdr3_nt: TGTGCCAGCAGCTTAAGGGGAAGTAGGTACGAGCAGTACTTC
cdr3_aa: CASSLRGSRYEQYF

v_call: TRBV7-9
j_call: TRBJ1-6
clone_size: .
d_call: .
cdr3_nt: TGTGCCAGCGGCCTCTGGGACTCCGCACCCCTCCACTTT
cdr3_aa: CASGLWDSAPLHF

v_call: TRBV5-6
j_call: TRBJ1-2
clone_size: .
d_call: .
cdr3_nt: TGTGCCAGCAGCGCCCAACAGGGTAACTATGGCTACACCTTC
cdr3_aa: CASSAQQGNYGYTF

v_call: TRBV11-2
j_call: TRBJ1-2
clone_size: .
d_call: .
cdr3_nt: TGTGCCAGCAGCTTAGGGTTAGGGGAAAACTATGGCTACACCTTC
cdr3_aa: CASSLGLGENYGYTF

v_call: TRBV7-9
j_call: TRBJ1-2
clone_size: .
d_call: .
cdr3_nt: TGTGCCAGCGATCCGTGGACCGCGAAGGACTATGGCTACACCTTC
cdr3_aa: CASDPWTAKDYGYTF

v_call: TRBV3-1/TRBV3-2
j_call: TRBJ2-6
clone_size: .
d_call: .
cdr3_nt: TGTGCCAGCAGCCCTCGGGATCCCCGGACCGTCCTGACTTTC
cdr3_aa: CASSPRDPRTVLTF

v_call: TRBV15
j_call: TRBJ2-7
clone_size: .
d_call: TRBD1
cdr3_nt: TGTGCCACCAGCAGAGACGCCCCAGGGACAGCCGAGCAGTACTTC
cdr3_aa: CATSRDAPGTAEQYF

v_call: TRBV30
j_call: TRBJ2-1
clone_size: .
d_call: TRBD1
cdr3_nt: TGTGCCTGGAGTGGGGGACAGGGAAAGCATGAGCAGTTCTTC
cdr3_aa: CAWSGGQGKHEQFF

v_call: TRBV19
j_call: TRBJ1-4
clone_size: .
d_call: TRBD1
cdr3_nt: TGTGCCAGTAGTAAAACCGGGACAGGGGTCGAAAAACTGTTTTTT
cdr3_aa: CASSKTGTGVEKLFF

v_call: TRBV28
j_call: TRBJ2-5
clone_size: .
d_call: TRBD2
cdr3_nt: TGTGCCAGCAGTTTAGGGGTAGCGGGTAACCAAGAGACCCAGTACTTC
cdr3_aa: CASSLGVAGNQETQYF

v_call: TRBV30
j_call: TRBJ1-1
clone_size: .
d_call: .
cdr3_nt: TGTGCCTGGAGTGTTGACCAGTTTGAAGCTTTCTTT
cdr3_aa: CAWSVDQFEAFF

v_call: TRBV19
j_call: TRBJ1-6
clone_size: once
d_call: TRBD1
cdr3_nt: TGTGCCAGTAGCCAGGACAGGGAAACTTCACCCCTCCACTTT
cdr3_aa: CASSQDRETSPLHF

v_call: TRBV10-2
j_call: TRBJ2-1
clone_size: .
d_call: .
cdr3_nt: TGCGCCAGCAGTGATGGGGGCCCCGACACCTACAATGAGCAGTTCTTC
cdr3_aa: CASSDGGPDTYNEQFF

v_call: TRBV5-8
j_call: TRBJ2-3
clone_size: .
d_call: TRBD1
cdr3_nt: TGTGCCAGCAGAAATACGACAGGGTCGCAGTATTTT
cdr3_aa: CASRNTTGSQYF

v_call: TRBV5-1
j_call: TRBJ1-2
clone_size: .
d_call: .
cdr3_nt: TGCGCCAGCAGCCCCCTCCTTCTCGGGGGCTACACCTTC
cdr3_aa: CASSPLLLGGYTF

v_call: TRBV5-1
j_call: TRBJ2-5
clone_size: .
d_call: .
cdr3_nt: TGCGCCAGCAGCCCAGGGGTCCAAGAGACCCAGTACTTC
cdr3_aa: CASSPGVQETQYF

v_call: TRBV28
j_call: TRBJ2-5
clone_size: .
d_call: .
cdr3_nt: TGTGCCAGCAGGTCTACTTTCACCCGGGAGACCCAGTACTTC
cdr3_aa: CASRSTFTRETQYF

v_call: TRBV6-6
j_call: TRBJ1-2
clone_size: .
d_call: .
cdr3_nt: TGTGCCAGCAGTTACTCTAAGGGAAACTATGGCTACACCTTC
cdr3_aa: CASSYSKGNYGYTF

v_call: TRBV2
j_call: TRBJ1-5
clone_size: .
d_call: .
cdr3_nt: TGTGCCAGCAGTGAAGGTGTGGGGGCCAGTCAGCCCCAGCATTTT
cdr3_aa: CASSEGVGASQPQHF

v_call: TRBV4-2
j_call: TRBJ2-4
clone_size: .
d_call: TRBD1
cdr3_nt: TGTGCCAGCAGCCAAGATGTGAACAGGGGAGAGCGAAACATTCAGTACTTC
cdr3_aa: CASSQDVNRGERNIQYF

v_call: TRBV19
j_call: TRBJ2-7
clone_size: .
d_call: TRBD2
cdr3_nt: TGTGCCAGTAGTAAGCTAGCGGGAGGACCCTACGAGCAGTACTTC
cdr3_aa: CASSKLAGGPYEQYF

v_call: TRBV7-8
j_call: TRBJ1-5
clone_size: .
d_call: .
cdr3_nt: TGTGCCAGCAGCCTCCCGTTTCAGCCCCAGCATTTT
cdr3_aa: CASSLPFQPQHF

v_call: TRBV7-6
j_call: TRBJ2-2
clone_size: .
d_call: TRBD1
cdr3_nt: TGTGCCAGCAGCTTTTTTACAGGGGCGAACACCGGGGAGCTGTTTTTT
cdr3_aa: CASSFFTGANTGELFF

v_call: TRBV27
j_call: TRBJ2-2
clone_size: .
d_call: TRBD1
cdr3_nt: TGTGCCAGTCGCTCCGGGACAGGGGGCGTCAACACCGGGGAGCTGTTTTTT
cdr3_aa: CASRSGTGGVNTGELFF

v_call: TRBV5-1
j_call: TRBJ2-1
clone_size: .
d_call: .
cdr3_nt: TGCGCCAGCAGCCCCGGGACTCTAGTCTACAATGAGCAGTTCTTC
cdr3_aa: CASSPGTLVYNEQFF

v_call: TRBV4-2
j_call: TRBJ2-1
clone_size: .
d_call: TRBD2
cdr3_nt: TGTGCCAGCAGCCAGCTTCTTAGCGGGGATTACAATGAGCAGTTCTTC
cdr3_aa: CASSQLLSGDYNEQFF

v_call: TRBV19
j_call: TRBJ2-3
clone_size: once
d_call: .
cdr3_nt: TGTGCCAGTAGTATCGATAGGCAGGCCCCCACAGATACGCAGTATTTT
cdr3_aa: CASSIDRQAPTDTQYF

v_call: TRBV27
j_call: TRBJ1-2
clone_size: .
d_call: .
cdr3_nt: TGTGCCAGCAGTTTATCGGGGAATGGCTACACCTTC
cdr3_aa: CASSLSGNGYTF

v_call: TRBV6-1
j_call: TRBJ1-1
clone_size: .
d_call: .
cdr3_nt: TGTGCCAGCAGTGAAGTGAGAGGGATCGTCGCTGAAGCTTTCTTT
cdr3_aa: CASSEVRGIVAEAFF

v_call: TRBV2
j_call: TRBJ1-2
clone_size: .
d_call: .
cdr3_nt: TGTGCCAGCAGTCTGGGCGGGGGGAACTATGGCTACACCTTC
cdr3_aa: CASSLGGGNYGYTF

v_call: TRBV18
j_call: TRBJ1-1
clone_size: once
d_call: .
cdr3_nt: TGTGCCAGCCTACCCGGACAGCCGAACACTGAAGCTTTCTTT
cdr3_aa: CASLPGQPNTEAFF

v_call: TRBV2
j_call: TRBJ1-4
clone_size: .
d_call: .
cdr3_nt: TGTGCCAGCATTGCCCTCACTAATGAAAAACTGTTTTTT
cdr3_aa: CASIALTNEKLFF

v_call: TRBV5-1
j_call: TRBJ2-3
clone_size: .
d_call: TRBD2
cdr3_nt: TGCGCCAGCAGCCCCGGCGGGGTAGCGGGGGGCCCCGAGGTATGGGATACGCAGTATTTT
cdr3_aa: CASSPGGVAGGPEVWDTQYF

v_call: TRBV28
j_call: TRBJ1-2
clone_size: .
d_call: .
cdr3_nt: TGTGCCAGCAGTAGCCCCCCGGGTGGAAAGGGTCGGGACTATGGCTACACCTTC
cdr3_aa: CASSSPPGGKGRDYGYTF

v_call: TRBV15
j_call: TRBJ1-5
clone_size: .
d_call: .
cdr3_nt: TGTGCCACCAGCAGAGGGGATATGATGAACTATCAGCCCCAGCATTTT
cdr3_aa: CATSRGDMMNYQPQHF

v_call: TRBV5-1
j_call: TRBJ1-1
clone_size: once
d_call: .
cdr3_nt: TGCGCCAGCAGCTTTTGGGGCCGGGACACTGAAGCTTTCTTT
cdr3_aa: CASSFWGRDTEAFF

v_call: TRBV9
j_call: TRBJ1-1
clone_size: .
d_call: .
cdr3_nt: TGTGCCAGCAGCGTTGGCCACAGCATAACGAACACTGAAGCTTTCTTT
cdr3_aa: CASSVGHSITNTEAFF

v_call: TRBV19
j_call: TRBJ1-1
clone_size: once
d_call: .
cdr3_nt: TGTGCCAGTAGCCTCTCGGGCCCGGCCCAAGCTTTCTTT
cdr3_aa: CASSLSGPAQAFF

v_call: TRBV5-1
j_call: TRBJ2-2
clone_size: .
d_call: .
cdr3_nt: TGCGCCAGCAGCTCGGACACGACAAGGATGGACACCGGGGAGCTGTTTTTT
cdr3_aa: CASSSDTTRMDTGELFF

v_call: TRBV12-3/TRBV12-4
j_call: TRBJ1-2
clone_size: .
d_call: .
cdr3_nt: TGTGCCAGCACCTTCGGGGGCTATGGCTACACCTTC
cdr3_aa: CASTFGGYGYTF

v_call: TRBV5-1
j_call: TRBJ2-2
clone_size: once
d_call: TRBD1
cdr3_nt: TGCGCCAGCAGCCTCTGGACAGGGGCTACCGGGGAGCTGTTTTTT
cdr3_aa: CASSLWTGATGELFF

v_call: TRBV2
j_call: TRBJ2-3
clone_size: few
d_call: TRBD1
cdr3_nt: TGTGCCAGCAGTGAAGCCAGGGACAGGATCAAGTATTTT
cdr3_aa: CASSEARDRIKYF

v_call: TRBV18
j_call: TRBJ2-3
clone_size: .
d_call: .
cdr3_nt: TGTGCCAGCTCACCACCGAGGGCCGGCCCAGATACGCAGTATTTT
cdr3_aa: CASSPPRAGPDTQYF